Presented here are 26 T cell receptor beta chains from one specimen sequenced in a study of T cells in Graves' hyperthyroidism and ophthalmopathy. RNA transcripts served as the template for amplifying TCR beta CDR3 regions. RT-PCR in the first round (using the HTBI primer set) targeted the TCR CDR3. Using its own MiXCR run on the multiplex PCR reads, TCRdb lists one record per CDR3 protein. The sample carries some 490,000 distinct CDR3 sequences, approximately 16% recorded once. Material for sequencing was blood. These receptors originate from a woman under 40 with Graves' ophthalmopathy.

The chain links TRBV25-1 to TRBJ2-7; TRBD1 matches 9 bases. Germline V gene lookup returns CDR1 MGHDK and CDR2 SYGVNS. With 6 bases clipped from V and 5 bases from J, the junction kept 14 bases outside the gene matches. The CDR3 consists of 16 residues. Here the CDR3 DNA reads TGTGCCAGCAGCCTCGGCCTCGGGACAGGGTTCGACGAGCAGTACTTC. Translating gives CASSLGLGTGFDEQYF.

This clonotype was seen ten or more times. The chain employs TRBV20-1 and TRBJ2-1; D possibly uses TRBD1 or TRBD2 (5 bases each). There are 16 residues in the CDR3. CDR1 and CDR2 (germline): DFQATT, SNEGSKA (reference sequence). V lost 2 bases and J 9 bases, leaving 23 bases between the germline ends. The CDR3 here is CSARRMYTGTRGEQFF. The CDR3 DNA is TGCAGTGCTAGACGTATGTACACCGGGACCCGGGGTGAGCAGTTCTTC.

This clonotype was found many times. This chain connects TRBV18 to TRBJ2-7, with 8 positions matching TRBD1. The CDR3 covers 14 residues. V shed 2 bases and J 2 bases; nucleotides not matched to a gene: 2. CDR1 is KGHSH and CDR2 is LQKENI in the germline V gene. The CDR3 DNA reads as TGTGCCAGCTCACCAGGGACAGGTACCTACGAGCAGTACTTC. This codes for CASSPGTGTYEQYF.

This clonotype appeared many times. The gene calls are TRBV20-1 and TRBJ2-7; 10 bases agree with TRBD2. With 0 bases clipped from V and 3 bases from J, the junction kept 8 bases outside the gene matches. The CDR3 is 16 amino acids. In germline, CDR1 is DFQATT, CDR2 SNEGSKA (reference sequence). DNA for the CDR3: TGCAGTGCTAGAGACCTATTAGCGGGAGGAGACTACGAGCAGTACTTC. It is translated as CSARDLLAGGDYEQYF.

This clonotype was seen ten or more times. The V and J genes are TRBV30 and TRBJ2-6, with unresolved D. From germline, CDR1 is GTSNPN and CDR2 SVGIG (reference sequence). The CDR3 is made up of 15 amino acids. Trimming removed 4 bases at V and 0 bases at J, with 10 bases between. The CDR3 region has the DNA TGTGCCTGGATGAAGGGCTACTCTGGGGCCAACGTCCTGACTTTC. Translation: CAWMKGYSGANVLTF.

At least ten counts were recorded for this clonotype. The V gene is TRBV20-1, the J gene TRBJ2-1; D is unclear. Germline values: CDR1 DFQATT, CDR2 SNEGSKA (reference sequence). Trimming removed 3 bases from V and 5 bases from J, with 14 bases in between. The CDR3 is made up of 14 amino acids. As DNA, the CDR3 is TGCAGTGCTAGCGGAAAAAGTACCCACAATGAGCAGTTCTTC. It specifies CSASGKSTHNEQFF.

This clonotype was detected a few times. The genes are TRBV30 and TRBJ2-3, with TRBD2 identical over 7 bases. J lost 1 base, V lost 2 bases, and 12 bases had no gene match. This CDR3 spans 17 amino acids. The germline V gene has CDR1 GTSNPN and CDR2 SVGIG (reference sequence). The CDR3 sequence is CAWSPSRGSDGTDTQYF. The CDR3 bases are TGTGCCTGGAGTCCCTCGCGCGGGAGCGATGGCACAGATACGCAGTATTTT.

This clonotype has more than one count but fewer than ten. This chain links TRBV6-1 with TRBJ1-6; no clear D gene. V lost 5 bases and J 7 bases, leaving 12 bases between the germline ends. The CDR3 sequence is 14 residues long. Germline V gives CDR1 MNHNS, CDR2 SASEGT. In nucleotides, the CDR3 is TGTGCCAGCAGTAAGAACGGAAGGAATTCACCCCTCCACTTT. It translates to CASSKNGRNSPLHF.

This sequence joins TRBV29-1 and TRBJ1-5; D is undetermined. Per the germline V gene, CDR1 is SQVTM and CDR2 is ANQGSEA. V gave up 4 bases and J gave up 3 bases, with 13 bases separating them. There are 14 residues in the CDR3. The CDR3, as DNA: TGCAGCGTTGGGGTTGGCGGTTACAATCAGCCCCAGCATTTT. Its protein is CSVGVGGYNQPQHF. The full variable domain, completed using reference TRBV29-1 and TRBJ1-5, is SAVISQKPSRDICQRGTSLTIQCQVDSQVTMMFWYRQQPGQSLTLIATANQGSEATYESGFVIDKFPISRPNLTFSTLTVSNMSPEDSSIYLCSVGVGGYNQPQHFGDGTRLSIL.

V gene TRBV11-3 combines with J gene TRBJ1-3, with D perhaps matching TRBD1 (6 bases). The V end lost 5 bases, the J end lost 0 bases, and 14 bases lay between the germline ends. Per germline, CDR1 SGHNT and CDR2 YENEEA. The CDR3 runs 16 residues. The CDR3 DNA reads as TGTGCCAGCAGCAAACAAGGACAGAACTCTGGAAACACCATATATTTT. Amino acid sequence: CASSKQGQNSGNTIYF.

This clonotype was detected many times. CDR3 loop: CASSLGSADTDTQYF. The CDR3 nucleotides are TGTGCCAGCAGTCTAGGTTCGGCAGATACAGATACGCAGTATTTT. The chain carries TRBV12-3 or TRBV12-4 and TRBJ2-3; D unclear. The V and J ends lost 5 bases and 3 bases respectively, with 15 bases between them. This CDR3 is built from 15 residues.

V usage is TRBV9 and J usage is TRBJ2-5, with D perhaps matching TRBD2 (6 bases). This CDR3 region has 16 residues. Germline V gene sequence: CDR1 SGDLS, CDR2 YYNGEE. The V gene lost 7 bases and the J gene lost 4 bases, with 23 bases spanning the gap. This CDR3 is CASSPGRELVGETQYF. The DNA of the CDR3 is TGTGCCAGCTCACCAGGGCGGGAACTGGTCGGAGAGACCCAGTACTTC.

The chain joins TRBV6-1 to TRBJ1-2; tentatively, D is TRBD1 (5 bases). V was shortened by 5 bases and J by 3 bases, with 13 bases between the two germline ends. CDR3 length equals 14 residues. The germline CDR1 and CDR2 sequences are MNHNS and SASEGT. The CDR3, as DNA: TGTGCCAGCAGTCCGCAGGGCGGCGACTATGGCTACACCTTC. This translates into CASSPQGGDYGYTF.

This clonotype was recorded at least ten times. The rearrangement joins TRBV7-3 to TRBJ2-2; D is uncertain. CDR1 and CDR2 from the germline V gene are SGHTA and FQGTGA. Trimming took 4 bases from V and 9 from J, leaving 6 bases between them. CDR3 length: 11 amino acids. The CDR3 sequence: CASSSGRELFF. The CDR3 DNA reads as TGTGCCAGCAGCTCCGGCCGGGAGCTGTTTTTT.

This clonotype was detected a few times. The rearrangement uses TRBV6-1 and TRBJ1-4, with D unclear. Germline V gene lookup returns CDR1 MNHNS and CDR2 SASEGT. V shed 1 base and J shed 13 bases, with 10 bases lying between them. The CDR3 is made up of 12 amino acids. In DNA form, the CDR3 reads TGTGCCAGCAGTGAAGGCGAGGCAGTACTGTTTTTT. This encodes CASSEGEAVLFF.

In this sample, this clonotype turned up a few times. The V gene is TRBV7-2, the J gene TRBJ2-5; D gene unclear. Trimming shortened V by 2 bases and J by 2 bases, and 21 bases separated the two germline ends. CDR1 is SGHTA, CDR2 FQGNSA, per germline. This CDR3 region has 18 residues. The CDR3, as DNA: TGTGCCAGCAGCTTAATAGGCGTCGGTCAGAAAGTTCAAGAGACCCAGTACTTC. It yields the protein CASSLIGVGQKVQETQYF.

The chain uses TRBV6-1 and TRBJ1-3, with TRBD1 matching over 8 bases. This CDR3 has 12 residues. The ends lost 10 bases at V and 3 bases at J; junction bases unmatched: 2. CDR1 is MNHNS and CDR2 is SASEGT in the germline V gene. In DNA form, the CDR3 reads TGTGCCACCGGACAGGGTGGAAACACCATATATTTT. The encoded protein is CATGQGGNTIYF.

The rearrangement uses TRBV19 and TRBJ1-5; 11 nucleotides agree with TRBD1. Looked up from germline, CDR1 is LNHDA and CDR2 is SQIVND (reference sequence). Germline trimming cut 8 bases from V and 2 bases from J; bases unmatched to any gene: 8. This CDR3 spans 16 amino acids. CDR3 DNA: TGTGCCAGTCTTACCGGGACAGGGGGTGGCAATCAGCCCCAGCATTTT. Translated, it gives CASLTGTGGGNQPQHF.

The chain employs TRBV4-1 and TRBJ2-1, with 8 bases aligning to TRBD2. V dropped 0 bases and J dropped 6; count of bases not matched to a gene: 7. There are 16 residues in the CDR3. CDR1 is MGHRA, CDR2 YSYEKL, per germline. The CDR3 sequence: CASSQETSAAGNEQFF. The CDR3 DNA is TGCGCCAGCAGCCAAGAGACTAGCGCTGCCGGCAATGAGCAGTTCTTC.

About this clonotype: A single base separates this from a much larger clone, so it may be a read error. This chain joins TRBV2 and TRBJ2-7; 8 positions agree with TRBD1. The CDR3 is 14 residues long. CDR1 is SNHLY, CDR2 FYNNEI, per germline. V lost 4 bases, J lost 6 bases, and 8 bases stayed unmatched. The CDR3 loop is CASSVWDRIPEQYF. The DNA of the CDR3 is TGTGCCAGCAGTGTATGGGACAGGATTCCCGAGCAGTACTTC. Combining the CDR3 with reference TRBV2 and TRBJ2-7 gives the whole variable domain EPEVTQTPSHQVTQMGQEVILRCVPISNHLYFYWYRQILGQKVEFLVSFYNNEISEKSEIFDDQFSVERPDGSNFTLKIRSTKLEDSAMYFCASSVWDRIPEQYFGPGTRLTVT.

This clonotype was counted many times. The CDR3 protein is CASSQGGLREQFF. The CDR3 nucleotides read TGTGCCAGCAGCCAAGGGGGCCTTCGTGAGCAGTTCTTC. The genes are TRBV3-1 and TRBJ2-1, with a weak D call TRBD1 (5 bases). The CDR3 sequence is 13 residues long. The germline V gene encodes CDR1 LGHDT and CDR2 YNNKEL (reference sequence). Trimming stripped 1 base from V and 9 bases from J, with 10 bases between.

This clonotype was seen a handful of times. The chain links TRBV29-1 to TRBJ2-7, with TRBD1 matching over 8 bases. Germline loops: CDR1 SQVTM, CDR2 ANQGSEA. V shed 3 bases and J 4 bases; nucleotides not matched to a gene: 5. The CDR3 totals 13 residues. The DNA for the CDR3 is TGCAGCGTTGACATTGGACAGGGATACGAGCAGTACTTC. It codes for CSVDIGQGYEQYF.

This clonotype was counted many times. This chain connects TRBV5-1 to TRBJ2-1, with 10 bases identical to TRBD2. With V trimmed by 0 bases and J by 7 bases, 4 bases remained unmatched. The CDR3 has 15 amino acids. Germline V gene sequence: CDR1 SGHRS, CDR2 YFSETQ. CDR3 DNA sequence: TGCGCCAGCAGCTTGGTTCTAGCGGGAGAAAATGAGCAGTTCTTC. This codes for CASSLVLAGENEQFF.

The V call is TRBV5-8, the J call TRBJ2-7; 9 bases map to TRBD1. Germline CDR1 reads SGHTS; CDR2 reads YDEGEE. CDR3 length: 16 residues. The V and J ends lost 4 bases and 0 bases, in that order; junction bases with no gene match: 8. The CDR3: CASSHYETGGSYEQYF. The CDR3 DNA follows: TGTGCCAGCAGCCACTATGAGACAGGGGGCTCCTACGAGCAGTACTTC.

J is TRBJ2-1 and V is TRBV11-1, with TRBD2 matching over 9 bases. Germline V CDR1 and CDR2: SGHAT, FQDESV (reference sequence). The CDR3 spans 15 residues. Losses at the gene ends were 5 bases for V and 4 bases for J; bases not matched to a gene: 6. DNA for the CDR3: TGTGCCAGCAGCCGGACTAGCGACCCTTACAATGAGCAGTTCTTC. Translated, it gives CASSRTSDPYNEQFF.

The chain employs TRBV28 and TRBJ2-1; no reliable D call. CDR1 and CDR2 (germline): MDHEN, SYDVKM. The CDR3 is 12 amino acids. V was cut by 6 bases and J by 12 bases, with 15 bases left in between. The CDR3 DNA reads TGTGCCAGCAGCTCTGACCCGGACGTGCAGTTCTTC. This encodes CASSSDPDVQFF. The whole variable domain, remainder taken from reference TRBV28 and TRBJ2-1, is DVKVTQSSRYLVKRTGEKVFLECVQDMDHENMFWYRQDPGLGLRLIYFSYDVKMKEKGDIPEGYSVSREKKERFSLILESASTNQTSMYLCASSSDPDVQFFGPGTRLTVL.